These 21 T cell receptor beta chains came from one sample sequenced in a study of blood T cell repertoires in COVID-19. The repertoire was sequenced with immunoSEQ multiplex PCR; TCRdb's copy has only in-frame clones and lacks some. Among 50,000 to 65,000 clones listed, roughly four fifths were seen once. Sequenced material: peripheral blood. The receptors were sampled from a woman older than 75 with acute or convalescent COVID-19.

The chain couples TRBV5-4 to TRBJ2-1; D perhaps matches TRBD2 (6 bases). V was clipped by 4 bases and J by 3 bases, with 14 bases between them. This CDR3 contains 15 residues. Germline CDR1 is SGHNT and CDR2 is YYREEE (reference sequence). The CDR3 is CASSRRLGDYNEQFF. As DNA, the CDR3 is TGTGCCAGCAGCAGGCGACTAGGGGACTACAATGAGCAGTTCTTC.

The chain carries TRBV6-5 and TRBJ2-5, with D hard to call. Trimming took 5 bases from V and 3 from J, leaving 10 bases between them. The germline CDR1 and CDR2 sequences are MNHEY and SVGAGI. The CDR3 spans 13 residues. The CDR3, as DNA: TGTGCCAGCAGTCTCGACAAGGAAGAGACCCAGTACTTC. This gives the protein CASSLDKEETQYF.

The chain joins TRBV6-2 or TRBV6-3 to TRBJ2-5; D is perhaps TRBD2 (6 bases). Germline values: CDR1 MNHEY, CDR2 SVGEGT. Trimming removed 2 bases from V and 4 bases from J, with 11 bases in between. This CDR3 has 14 residues. CDR3 in amino acids: CASSYIGTRETQYF. Written as DNA, the CDR3 is TGTGCCAGCAGTTACATCGGGACTCGAGAGACCCAGTACTTC.

The chain uses TRBV11-1 and TRBJ1-5; no clear D gene. Deletions cut 6 bases from V and 3 bases from J, with 12 bases between. This CDR3 region has 14 residues. Germline CDR1 is SGHAT and CDR2 is FQDESV (reference sequence). Here the CDR3 reads CASSLDGDNQPQHF. As DNA, the CDR3 is TGTGCCAGCAGTCTAGACGGGGACAATCAGCCCCAGCATTTT.

The chain uses TRBV5-1 and TRBJ2-3; D gene unclear. The ends were cut back, 0 bases at V and 5 bases at J, with 10 bases in the middle. The V gene's germline CDR1 is SGHRS and CDR2 YFSETQ. The CDR3 extends over 14 amino acids. Here the CDR3 reads CASSLGHSGDTQYF. The CDR3 DNA follows: TGCGCCAGCAGCTTGGGTCACTCTGGAGATACGCAGTATTTT.

The chain couples TRBV4-1 to TRBJ1-3; D gene uncertain. V lost 1 base and J 4 bases, leaving 8 bases between the germline ends. The CDR3 sequence is 14 residues long. Germline V gene data show CDR1 as MGHRA and CDR2 as YSYEKL. DNA of the CDR3: TGCGCCAGCAGCCAAGGTTCAGGCGGAAACACCATATATTTT. Amino acid sequence: CASSQGSGGNTIYF.

The chain combines TRBV6-5 with TRBJ1-2; TRBD1 aligns across 8 bases. Germline trimming cut 4 bases from V and 8 bases from J; bases unmatched to any gene: 6. CDR1 MNHEY and CDR2 SVGAGI come from the germline V gene. This CDR3 region has 13 residues. CDR3 bases: TGTGCCAGCAGTTCGGTTGCAGGGGGCGGCTACACCTTC. Amino acids: CASSSVAGGGYTF.

This chain connects TRBV18 to TRBJ1-5; 8 bases align to TRBD1. The V and J ends lost 4 bases and 5 bases, in that order; junction bases with no gene match: 1. This CDR3 is built from 13 residues. Germline loops: CDR1 KGHSH, CDR2 LQKENI. The CDR3 reads CASSLQGDQPQHF. The CDR3 DNA reads as TGTGCCAGCTCACTACAGGGGGATCAGCCCCAGCATTTT. The entire variable domain, with the rest obtained from reference TRBV18 and TRBJ1-5, is as follows: NAGVMQNPRHLVRRRGQEARLRCSPMKGHSHVYWYRQLPEEGLKFMVYLQKENIIDESGMPKERFSAEFPKEGPSILRIQQVVRGDSAAYFCASSLQGDQPQHFGDGTRLSIL.

The rearrangement links TRBV7-8 to TRBJ1-1; D is ambiguous. CDR3 size: 12 residues. The V gene's germline CDR1 is SGHVS and CDR2 FQNEAQ. Trimming removed 5 bases at V and 6 bases at J, with 10 bases between. The CDR3, as DNA: TGTGCCAGCAGCGGGCTTCGGCCTGAAGCTTTCTTT. This codes for CASSGLRPEAFF.

The gene calls are TRBV4-3 and TRBJ1-4, with TRBD1 matching 7 bases. J was trimmed by 7 bases and V by 3 bases; bases with no gene match: 17. The length of the CDR3 is 18 residues. Germline CDR1 and CDR2: LGHNA and YSLEER. The CDR3 bases are TGCGCCAGCAGCCAGGATGCTGCTATACAGGGGATTTTTGAAAAACTGTTTTTT. Protein sequence: CASSQDAAIQGIFEKLFF.

The chain joins TRBV29-1 to TRBJ2-1, with D maybe TRBD2 (5 bases). The germline CDR1 and CDR2 sequences are SQVTM and ANQGSEA. This CDR3 contains 14 residues. Trimming pared 6 bases from V and 5 bases from J, leaving 17 bases between. CDR3 residues: CSVARTGYDNEQFF. The CDR3 coding sequence is TGCAGCGTAGCACGAACGGGGTACGACAATGAGCAGTTCTTC.

The chain combines TRBV7-9 with TRBJ2-7, with 7 nucleotides matching TRBD1. J gave up 8 bases and V 3 bases, and 1 base lay outside the gene matches. The CDR3 contains 11 residues. Germline V lookup: CDR1 SEHNR, CDR2 FQNEAQ (reference sequence). This CDR3 is CASSLGQKQYF. The CDR3 bases are TGTGCCAGCAGCTTGGGACAGAAGCAGTACTTC. The full variable domain, in which reference TRBV7-9 and TRBJ2-7 provide the parts outside the CDR3, is DTGVSQNPRHKITKRGQNVTFRCDPISEHNRLYWYRQTLGQGPEFLTYFQNEAQLEKSRLLSDRFSAERPKGSFSTLEIQRTEQGDSAMYLCASSLGQKQYFGPGTRLTVT.

The genes are TRBV4-1 and TRBJ1-3; TRBD1 aligns across 10 bases. V lost 1 base and J lost 0; bases outside the gene matches: 15. CDR3 length: 21 amino acids. Germline V CDR1 and CDR2: MGHRA, YSYEKL. The CDR3 loop is CASSQASLGTGEMSSGNTIYF. In DNA form, the CDR3 reads TGCGCCAGCAGCCAAGCTTCCCTCGGGACAGGGGAAATGTCCTCTGGAAACACCATATATTTT.

The chain joins TRBV1 to TRBJ2-2; the table names TRBD2, a call not compared with the DNA. TRBV1 is a pseudogene segment. The CDR3 contains 17 residues. The CDR3 spells CTSSQEVLAGVRGELFF. The CDR3 region has the DNA TGCACCAGCAGCCAAGAGGTACTAGCGGGTGTCAGAGGGGAGCTGTTTTTT.

This sequence joins TRBV10-1 and TRBJ2-2; 9 bases align to TRBD1. CDR1 WNHNN and CDR2 SYGVQD come from the germline V gene (reference sequence). The CDR3 has 15 amino acids. The V gene end was trimmed by 7 bases and the J gene end by 6 bases; junction bases not matched to a gene: 9. The chain's CDR3 is CASNRLQGAPGELFF. The CDR3 DNA follows: TGCGCCAGCAATAGACTACAGGGGGCCCCCGGGGAGCTGTTTTTT.

The CDR3 region is CASSINGRDGYTF. In DNA form, the CDR3 reads TGTGCCAGCAGCATTAATGGCAGGGATGGCTACACCTTC. This chain links TRBV7-9 with TRBJ1-2, with a possible D match to TRBD1 (5 bases). V lost 5 bases and J 6 bases, leaving 13 bases between the germline ends. The CDR3 runs 13 residues. Germline lookup yields CDR1 SEHNR and CDR2 FQNEAQ (reference sequence).

This clone was found once. The V call is TRBV7-9, the J call TRBJ2-3; possible D gene TRBD2, 6 bases. The CDR3 sequence is 15 residues long. Germline V gives CDR1 SEHNR, CDR2 FQNEAQ (reference sequence). Trimming took off 2 bases at V and 0 bases at J, with 9 bases between the two ends. The CDR3 nucleotides are TGTGCCAGCAGCTTAAGGGCGGGGAGCACAGATACGCAGTATTTT. This sequence encodes CASSLRAGSTDTQYF.

This clone has only one observation. Here the CDR3 reads CASSLDGNFQETQYF. The CDR3, as DNA: TGCGCCAGCAGCTTGGACGGGAACTTTCAAGAGACCCAGTACTTC. The chain is built from TRBV5-1 and TRBJ2-5; perhaps TRBD2 as D (5 bases). The CDR3 spans 15 residues. The V end lost 0 bases, the J end lost 2 bases, and 11 bases lay between the germline ends. CDR1 and CDR2 from the germline V gene are SGHRS and YFSETQ.

The chain recombines TRBV7-3 with TRBJ2-1; possibly TRBD1 for D (5 bases). Trimming pared 2 bases from V and 5 bases from J, leaving 13 bases between. Germline V lookup: CDR1 SGHTA, CDR2 FQGTGA. The CDR3 runs 15 residues. CDR3 sequence reads: CASSLGHRPNNEQFF. DNA of the CDR3: TGTGCCAGCAGCTTAGGACATCGACCCAACAATGAGCAGTTCTTC.

This clone was observed a handful of times. J is TRBJ2-1 and V is TRBV28, with 10 bases matching TRBD1. Germline V CDR1 and CDR2: MDHEN, SYDVKM. V was pared by 4 bases and J by 7 bases, with 4 bases of the junction left unmatched. This CDR3 contains 14 residues. CDR3 nucleotide sequence: TGTGCCAGCAGTTCGACAGGGGGCAAGAATGAGCAGTTCTTC. Translating gives CASSSTGGKNEQFF.

The chain is built from TRBV7-8 and TRBJ2-7; D might be TRBD2 (6 bases). Trimming took off 5 bases at V and 0 bases at J, with 11 bases between the two ends. This CDR3 region has 14 residues. Germline values: CDR1 SGHVS, CDR2 FQNEAQ. The DNA of the CDR3 is TGTGCCAGCAGCGCGGGACGGGCCTCCTACGAGCAGTACTTC. Protein: CASSAGRASYEQYF.